Described below is a single T cell receptor (beta chain) sequence and its context. Its target is unknown. Some clones are missing from TCRdb's copy, which holds only in-frame ones; the method was immunoSEQ multiplex PCR. The sample has approximately 50,000 clones, about four fifths seen once; the top ten hold about 13%. This record belongs to a study of OX40 agonist ivuxolimab in advanced cancers. Study background: An agonistic human IgG2 monoclonal antibody against OX40 (CD134) was given. Patient treatment consisted of intravenous ivuxolimab administration every 2 weeks at 0.01 to 10 mg/kg. Of mixed ages from about 23 to 90 and averaging approximately 60 years, the group was about 86% male. Study-wide findings and caveats: The study observed clonal expansion of CD4+ and CD8+ blood T cells by week 6 at 0.1 to 3.0 mg/kg.

V shed 7 bases and J 4 bases; nucleotides not matched to a gene: 10. The CDR3 contains 15 residues. CDR1 is LNHDA, CDR2 SQIVND, per germline (reference sequence). The material was CD4+ or CD8+ T cells sorted from blood, obtained in a trial of the OX40 agonist ivuxolimab. The V call is TRBV19, the J call TRBJ1-5, with 7 nucleotides matching TRBD1. This receptor was taken from an adult with an advanced solid tumor such as melanoma, head and neck, liver or kidney cancer. CDR3 sequence reads: CASNPDRQGNQPQHF. The CDR3 DNA follows: TGTGCCAGTAACCCTGACCGACAGGGAAATCAGCCCCAGCATTTT.